A single sample gave rise to the 27 T cell receptor beta chains below, sequenced in a study of T cell therapy after organ transplantation. Described time point: 4-8 weeks after completion of therapy. Profiling relied on immunoSEQ multiplex PCR, and the TCRdb table lists in-frame clones only, not all of them. Here the sample spans 20,000 or so clones, around 85% being singletons. The antigens of these receptors remain unknown. Here the sequenced sample was CD8+ T cells from blood, taken after autologous CMV-specific T cell therapy. All receptors derive from a human patient who had received a solid organ transplant and had CMV disease. Some T cells may be transferred from the graft donor.

As regards this clone: A junction boundary mismatches the germline segment, possibly from a read error. The V and J genes are TRBV19 and TRBJ1-5; possibly TRBD1 for D (5 bases). Germline V lookup: CDR1 LNHDA, CDR2 SQIVND (reference sequence). This CDR3 region has 13 residues. CDR3 bases: TGTGCCAGCAGTATCCAGGGCTATCAGCCCCAGCATTTT. It yields the protein CASSIQGYQPQHF.

The chain employs TRBV7-9 and TRBJ1-5; TRBD1 matches at 9 bases. The germline gives CDR1 SEHNR, CDR2 FQNEAQ (reference sequence). Unmatched junction bases numbered 8, after V lost 3 bases and J lost 5 bases. The CDR3 covers 16 residues. CDR3 amino acids: CASSLGQGSQDQPQHF. CDR3 bases: TGTGCCAGCAGCTTGGGACAGGGTAGTCAGGATCAGCCCCAGCATTTT.

The genes are TRBV5-1 and TRBJ2-7, with TRBD2 matching over 8 bases. With 2 bases clipped from V and 2 bases from J, the junction kept 6 bases outside the gene matches. In germline, CDR1 is SGHRS, CDR2 YFSETQ. The CDR3 is made up of 15 amino acids. The CDR3 loop reads CASSFVSGRPYEQYF. The DNA of the CDR3 is TGCGCCAGCAGCTTCGTAAGCGGGAGACCCTACGAGCAGTACTTC.

V usage is TRBV4-3 and J usage is TRBJ2-7; 9 nucleotides agree with TRBD1. V lost 1 base and J lost 7; bases outside the gene matches: 11. The CDR3 runs 16 residues. CDR1 and CDR2 from the germline V gene are LGHNA and YSLEER. The CDR3 sequence: CASSQVPGQGRGEQYF. CDR3 nucleotide sequence: TGCGCCAGCAGCCAAGTTCCGGGACAGGGAAGAGGGGAGCAGTACTTC.

The CDR3 DNA follows: TGTGCCAGCAGTTACGAGACAGGGGATCGTGGCTACACCTTC. This translates into CASSYETGDRGYTF. V gene TRBV6-5 combines with J gene TRBJ1-2; 8 nucleotides match TRBD1. The CDR3 totals 14 residues. CDR1 and CDR2 from the germline V gene are MNHEY and SVGAGI. Germline trimming cut 2 bases from V and 7 bases from J; bases unmatched to any gene: 6.

The gene calls are TRBV30 and TRBJ1-4; weak D call: TRBD1 (6 bases). Trimming shortened V by 0 bases and J by 0 bases, and 8 bases separated the two germline ends. This CDR3 comprises 15 residues. Germline values: CDR1 GTSNPN, CDR2 SVGIG (reference sequence). This CDR3 is CAWSVTGSTNEKLFF. The CDR3 bases are TGTGCCTGGAGTGTCACAGGGTCAACTAATGAAAAACTGTTTTTT.

The genes are TRBV19 and TRBJ1-5; 7 nucleotides line up with TRBD1. The trim removed 4 bases at V and 6 bases at J, leaving 9 bases unmatched. CDR1 and CDR2 (germline): LNHDA, SQIVND (reference sequence). The CDR3 runs to 15 residues. The DNA for the CDR3 is TGTGCCAGTAGTACCCTCAACAGGGGAAGTCAGCCCCAGCATTTT. Translated: CASSTLNRGSQPQHF.

The chain joins TRBV5-6 to TRBJ2-4; 9 bases map to TRBD1. The CDR3 is 15 amino acids. V lost 4 bases, J lost 6 bases, and 8 bases stayed unmatched. Germline V gene data show CDR1 as SGHDT and CDR2 as YYEEEE. In DNA form, the CDR3 reads TGTGCCAGCAGCCTTTTTCGGGACAGGGTAAACATTCAGTACTTC. This sequence encodes CASSLFRDRVNIQYF.

This chain joins TRBV14 and TRBJ2-7; the match to TRBD2 covers 7 bases. Germline CDR1 reads SGHDN; CDR2 reads FVKESK. The CDR3 sequence is 17 residues long. V lost 0 bases, J lost 7 bases, and 15 bases stayed unmatched. The CDR3 loop is CASSQDHGLVGSGEQYF. The DNA of the CDR3 is TGTGCCAGCAGCCAAGATCATGGACTAGTCGGAAGCGGAGAGCAGTACTTC.

The chain joins TRBV27 to TRBJ2-7, with TRBD2 as a possible D gene (7 bases). This CDR3 has 16 residues. Looked up from germline, CDR1 is MNHEY and CDR2 is SMNVEV (reference sequence). V lost 3 bases and J 4 bases, leaving 19 bases between the germline ends. The CDR3 sequence: CASSFGRGELVYEQYF. CDR3 bases: TGTGCCAGCAGTTTTGGGAGGGGGGAGCTAGTATACGAGCAGTACTTC.

The rearrangement joins TRBV4-1 to TRBJ2-7; D unresolved. This CDR3 has 15 residues. Trimming removed 1 base from V and 2 bases from J, with 12 bases in between. Germline loops: CDR1 MGHRA, CDR2 YSYEKL. The CDR3 sequence: CASSQVSQQAYEQYF. CDR3 in DNA: TGCGCCAGCAGCCAAGTTAGCCAGCAAGCCTACGAGCAGTACTTC.

The rearrangement links TRBV7-6 to TRBJ1-1; no reliable D call. V was clipped by 5 bases and J by 0 bases, with 13 bases between them. The CDR3 extends over 15 amino acids. CDR1 is SGHVS, CDR2 FNYEAQ, per germline. The CDR3 region is CASSPGRDMNTEAFF. In DNA, the CDR3 is TGTGCCAGCAGCCCTGGTCGGGATATGAACACTGAAGCTTTCTTT. The entire variable domain, with the rest obtained from reference TRBV7-6 and TRBJ1-1, is as follows: GAGVSQSPRYKVTKRGQDVALRCDPISGHVSLYWYRQALGQGPEFLTYFNYEAQQDKSGLPNDRFSAERPEGSISTLTIQRTEQRDSAMYRCASSPGRDMNTEAFFGQGTRLTVV.

The chain couples TRBV14 to TRBJ2-3; unclear D gene. Germline CDR1 and CDR2: SGHDN and FVKESK. The CDR3 runs to 15 residues. Trimming took 4 bases from V and 0 from J, leaving 11 bases between them. The CDR3 DNA reads as TGTGCCAGCAGCCCGGCCAGTTATAGCACAGATACGCAGTATTTT. Its translation: CASSPASYSTDTQYF.

The table lists this clone with a count of one. The chain couples TRBV9 to TRBJ1-1; the D gene is possibly TRBD1 (6 bases). Trimming took off 4 bases at V and 1 base at J, with 11 bases between the two ends. The CDR3 spans 14 residues. Germline V gene lookup returns CDR1 SGDLS and CDR2 YYNGEE. The CDR3 nucleotides are TGTGCCAGCAGCCCCCAGACAGGGAACACTGAAGCTTTCTTT. Translation gives CASSPQTGNTEAFF.

This chain joins TRBV6-5 and TRBJ2-1, with 7 nucleotides matching TRBD2. This CDR3 is 15 amino acids long. The germline V gene has CDR1 MNHEY and CDR2 SVGAGI. J was trimmed by 3 bases and V by 0 bases; bases with no gene match: 2. The CDR3 sequence: CASSYSAGVYNEQFF. DNA of the CDR3: TGTGCCAGCAGTTACTCGGCGGGAGTCTACAATGAGCAGTTCTTC.

The chain combines TRBV15 with TRBJ1-4; the D gene is possibly TRBD1 (5 bases). Germline CDR1 and CDR2: LNHNV and YYDKDF (reference sequence). This CDR3 has 14 residues. Trimming removed 5 bases at V and 3 bases at J, with 10 bases between. The CDR3 DNA follows: TGTGCCACCAGCCCAAGCAGGGCTAATGAAAAACTGTTTTTT. Translation: CATSPSRANEKLFF.

The chain combines TRBV7-9 with TRBJ2-4; D gene uncertain. The CDR3 has 15 amino acids. Germline lookup yields CDR1 SEHNR and CDR2 FQNEAQ (reference sequence). Trimming took 5 bases from V and 0 from J, leaving 11 bases between them. Here the CDR3 reads CASSPPSLAKNIQYF. The CDR3 coding sequence is TGTGCCAGCAGCCCCCCGAGTTTAGCCAAAAACATTCAGTACTTC.

In this sample, this clone turned up a few times. This sequence joins TRBV7-6 and TRBJ1-6; D gene ambiguous. CDR1 and CDR2 from the germline V gene are SGHVS and FNYEAQ. The CDR3 length is 15 residues. Trimming stripped 1 base from V and 6 bases from J, with 10 bases between. The CDR3 DNA sequence: TGTGCCAGCAGCTTAGAGGGCAGGTCTAATTCACCCCTCCACTTT. It specifies CASSLEGRSNSPLHF.

This clone was detected only a few times. V and J are TRBV15 and TRBJ2-3; tentatively, D is TRBD1 (5 bases). Trimming removed 3 bases at V and 4 bases at J, with 14 bases between. Germline lookup yields CDR1 LNHNV and CDR2 YYDKDF (reference sequence). The CDR3 runs to 15 residues. The CDR3 sequence: CATSRQGRAADTQYF. The CDR3 DNA reads TGTGCCACCAGCAGGCAAGGCAGGGCCGCAGATACGCAGTATTTT. The entire variable domain, with the rest obtained from reference TRBV15 and TRBJ2-3, is as follows: DAMVIQNPRYQVTQFGKPVTLSCSQTLNHNVMYWYQQKSSQAPKLLFHYYDKDFNNEADTPDNFQSRRPNTSFCFLDIRSPGLGDTAMYLCATSRQGRAADTQYFGPGTRLTVL.

V and J are TRBV6-6 and TRBJ1-3; possibly TRBD1 for D (5 bases). The CDR3 loop spans 15 amino acids. Trimming took off 7 bases at V and 0 bases at J, with 13 bases between the two ends. The germline V gene encodes CDR1 MNHNY and CDR2 SVGAGI (reference sequence). The CDR3 DNA follows: TGTGCCAGCACCGAGGGGCGACACTCTGGAAACACCATATATTTT. It encodes CASTEGRHSGNTIYF.

The chain is built from TRBV13 and TRBJ2-7; TRBD1 matches at 9 bases. The CDR3 covers 16 residues. V dropped 4 bases and J dropped 1; count of bases not matched to a gene: 8. Germline values: CDR1 PRHDT, CDR2 FYEKMQ (reference sequence). The CDR3 region is CASSSGTGSVSYEQYF. CDR3 nucleotides: TGTGCCAGCAGCTCCGGGACAGGGTCAGTTTCCTACGAGCAGTACTTC. Combining the CDR3 with reference TRBV13 and TRBJ2-7 gives the whole variable domain AAGVIQSPRHLIKEKRETATLKCYPIPRHDTVYWYQQGPGQDPQFLISFYEKMQSDKGSIPDRFSAQQFSDYHSELNMSSLELGDSALYFCASSSGTGSVSYEQYFGPGTRLTVT.

The genes are TRBV9 and TRBJ1-6, with TRBD1 as a possible D gene (5 bases). From germline, CDR1 is SGDLS and CDR2 YYNGEE. This CDR3 region has 16 residues. Trimming removed 4 bases at V and 3 bases at J, with 14 bases between. In DNA form, the CDR3 reads TGTGCCAGCAGCTCTCAAGGACAAATCTATAATTCACCCCTCCACTTT. Its protein is CASSSQGQIYNSPLHF.

This rearrangement joins TRBV5-4 to TRBJ2-3; D call uncertain. V was cut by 2 bases and J by 2 bases, with 18 bases left in between. CDR1 is SGHNT, CDR2 YYREEE, per germline (reference sequence). The CDR3 totals 17 residues. In DNA, the CDR3 is TGTGCCAGCAGCTTCTTTTTGGGAATAGGGATCACAGATACGCAGTATTTT. Translated: CASSFFLGIGITDTQYF.

Concerning this clone itself: The sample has other DNA sequences that encode this CDR3 too. The chain recombines TRBV7-6 with TRBJ2-7; a possible D gene is TRBD2 (5 bases). Germline CDR1 SGHVS, CDR2 FNYEAQ. V gave up 5 bases and J gave up 7 bases, with 18 bases separating them. The CDR3 extends over 14 amino acids. The CDR3: CASSPHEGSGEQYF. The CDR3 coding sequence is TGTGCCAGCAGCCCCCATGAGGGTTCAGGTGAGCAGTACTTC.

The V gene is TRBV6-5, the J gene TRBJ1-4, with a tentative D call TRBD1 (5 bases). The CDR3 sequence is 15 residues long. CDR1 and CDR2 from the germline V gene are MNHEY and SVGAGI. V gave up 0 bases and J gave up 12 bases, with 17 bases separating them. CDR3 nucleotide sequence: TGTGCCAGCAGTTACTCACCAGGGCCCCTGGGGGAACTGTTTTTT. As protein: CASSYSPGPLGELFF.

The rearrangement links TRBV6-5 to TRBJ1-1; D perhaps matches TRBD1 (6 bases). This CDR3 contains 14 residues. Between the trimmed V and J ends, which lost 6 bases and 7 bases, there was a span of 18 bases. CDR1 MNHEY and CDR2 SVGAGI come from the germline V gene. The DNA for the CDR3 is TGTGCCAGCAGCCAAACTCGGACAGCCCATGAAGCTTTCTTT. This gives the protein CASSQTRTAHEAFF.

The chain carries TRBV27 and TRBJ2-1, with D perhaps TRBD1 (5 bases). The V end was cut by 2 bases, the J end by 3 bases, with 14 bases between. The CDR3 contains 16 residues. Germline assignment: CDR1 MNHEY and CDR2 SMNVEV (reference sequence). This CDR3 is CASSLLRQSRYNEQFF. CDR3 nucleotides: TGTGCCAGCAGTTTACTCCGACAGTCCCGCTACAATGAGCAGTTCTTC.